This TCR beta chain was obtained from a study of blood T cell repertoires in COVID-19. Overall study context: Sites across the United States, Italy and Spain contributed samples from acute and convalescent COVID-19.

The count of this clone is one. Sequenced by immunoSEQ multiplex PCR; TCRdb stores in-frame clones only, minus some. The sample holds roughly 200,000 clones, approximately 90% seen once. Assignments of participants to cohorts depended upon their own reported clinical history. Germline CDR1 is LNHDA and CDR2 is SQIVND (reference sequence). This CDR3 contains 13 residues. V gave up 7 bases and J gave up 0 bases, with 7 bases separating them. The sequence was obtained from a woman aged 40 to 55 in a cohort exposed to, infected with or recovered from COVID-19 (not recorded which). Sequencing used PBMCs or T cells enriched from blood (not recorded which). The gene calls are TRBV19 and TRBJ1-5; D ambiguous. CDR3 nucleotide sequence: TGTGCCAGTACCGAGTATAGCAATCAGCCCCAGCATTTT. Encoded protein: CASTEYSNQPQHF.